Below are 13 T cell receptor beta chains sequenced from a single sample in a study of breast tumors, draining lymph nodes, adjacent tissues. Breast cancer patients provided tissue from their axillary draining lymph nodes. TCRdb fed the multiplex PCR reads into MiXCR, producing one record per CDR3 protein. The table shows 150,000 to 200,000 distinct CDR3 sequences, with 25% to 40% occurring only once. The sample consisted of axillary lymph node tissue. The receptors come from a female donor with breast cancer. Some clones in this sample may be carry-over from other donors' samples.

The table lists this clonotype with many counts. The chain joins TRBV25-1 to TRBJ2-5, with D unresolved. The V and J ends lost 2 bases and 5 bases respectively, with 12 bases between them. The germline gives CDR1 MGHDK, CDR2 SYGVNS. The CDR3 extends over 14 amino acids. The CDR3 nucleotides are TGTGCCAGCAGTGAACTTCAGGCATGGGAGACCCAGTACTTC. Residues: CASSELQAWETQYF.

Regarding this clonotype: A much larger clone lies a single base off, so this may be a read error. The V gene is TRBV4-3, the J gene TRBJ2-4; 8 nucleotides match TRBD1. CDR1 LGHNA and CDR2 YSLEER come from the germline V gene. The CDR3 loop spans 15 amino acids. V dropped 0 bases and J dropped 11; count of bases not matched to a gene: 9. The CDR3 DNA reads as TGCGCCAGCAGCCAAGAAAGGACGGGCAGGGGGCTTCAGTACTTC. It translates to CASSQERTGRGLQYF.

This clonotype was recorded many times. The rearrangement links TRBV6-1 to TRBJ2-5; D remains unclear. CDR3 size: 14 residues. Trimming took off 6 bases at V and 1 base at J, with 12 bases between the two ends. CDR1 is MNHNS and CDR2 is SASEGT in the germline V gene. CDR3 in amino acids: CASSGTAIQETQYF. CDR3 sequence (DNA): TGTGCCAGCAGCGGAACAGCGATCCAAGAGACCCAGTACTTC.

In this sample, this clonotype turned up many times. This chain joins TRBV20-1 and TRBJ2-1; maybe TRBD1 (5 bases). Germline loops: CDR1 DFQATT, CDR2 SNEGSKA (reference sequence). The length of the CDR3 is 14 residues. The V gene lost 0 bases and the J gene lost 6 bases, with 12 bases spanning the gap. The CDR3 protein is CSARDFRDANEQFF. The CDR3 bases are TGCAGTGCTAGAGATTTCAGGGATGCCAATGAGCAGTTCTTC.

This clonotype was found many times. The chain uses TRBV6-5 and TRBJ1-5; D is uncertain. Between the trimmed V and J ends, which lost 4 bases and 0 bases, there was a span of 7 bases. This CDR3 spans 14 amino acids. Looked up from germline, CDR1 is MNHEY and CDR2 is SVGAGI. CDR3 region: CASSSPYSNQPQHF. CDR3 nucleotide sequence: TGTGCCAGCAGTTCCCCGTATAGCAATCAGCCCCAGCATTTT.

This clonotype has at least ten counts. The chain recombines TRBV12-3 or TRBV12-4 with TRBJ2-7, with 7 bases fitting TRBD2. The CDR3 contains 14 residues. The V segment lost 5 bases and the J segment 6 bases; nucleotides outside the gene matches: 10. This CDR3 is CASSGGLGGFEQYF. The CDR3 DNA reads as TGTGCCAGCAGTGGAGGACTAGGAGGTTTCGAGCAGTACTTC.

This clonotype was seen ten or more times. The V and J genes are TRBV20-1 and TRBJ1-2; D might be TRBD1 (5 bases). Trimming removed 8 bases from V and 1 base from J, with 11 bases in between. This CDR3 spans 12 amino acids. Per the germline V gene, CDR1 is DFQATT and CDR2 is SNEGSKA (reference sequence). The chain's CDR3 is CSPGGSNYGYTF. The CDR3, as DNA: TGCAGTCCCGGGGGGAGTAACTATGGCTACACCTTC.

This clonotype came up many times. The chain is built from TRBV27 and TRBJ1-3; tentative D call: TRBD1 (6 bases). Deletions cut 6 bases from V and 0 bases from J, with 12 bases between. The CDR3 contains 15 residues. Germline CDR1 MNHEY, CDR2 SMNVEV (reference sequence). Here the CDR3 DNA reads TGTGCCAGCAGGACTAACAGGGACTCTGGAAACACCATATATTTT. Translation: CASRTNRDSGNTIYF.

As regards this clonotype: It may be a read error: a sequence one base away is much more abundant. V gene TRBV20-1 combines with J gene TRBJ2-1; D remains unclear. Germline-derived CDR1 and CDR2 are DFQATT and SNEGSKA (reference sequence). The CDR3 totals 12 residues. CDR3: CSASRLGQEPFF. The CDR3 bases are TGCAGTGCTAGTAGGTTAGGGCAGGAGCCGTTCTTC.

DNA of the CDR3: TGCGCCAGCAGCTTTAAACTGGGGGCAGCGGGGGGGGATACGCAGTATTTT. Encoded protein: CASSFKLGAAGGDTQYF. The gene calls are TRBV5-1 and TRBJ2-3; the match to TRBD2 covers 10 bases. The ends lost 2 bases at V and 6 bases at J; junction bases unmatched: 12. The germline V gene encodes CDR1 SGHRS and CDR2 YFSETQ. There are 17 residues in the CDR3.

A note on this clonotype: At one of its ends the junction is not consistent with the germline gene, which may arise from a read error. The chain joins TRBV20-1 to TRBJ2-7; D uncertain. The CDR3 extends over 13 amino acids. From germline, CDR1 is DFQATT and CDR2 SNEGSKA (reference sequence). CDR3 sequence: CSAGSSAAYEQYF. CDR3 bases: TGTAGTGCCGGGTCTTCAGCCGCCTACGAGCAGTACTTC.

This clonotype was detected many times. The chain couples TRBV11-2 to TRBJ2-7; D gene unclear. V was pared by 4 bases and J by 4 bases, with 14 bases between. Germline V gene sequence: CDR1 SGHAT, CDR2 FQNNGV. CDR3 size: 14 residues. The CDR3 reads CASSSGRPLYEQYF. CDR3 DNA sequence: TGTGCCAGCAGCTCGGGTAGGCCACTTTACGAGCAGTACTTC.

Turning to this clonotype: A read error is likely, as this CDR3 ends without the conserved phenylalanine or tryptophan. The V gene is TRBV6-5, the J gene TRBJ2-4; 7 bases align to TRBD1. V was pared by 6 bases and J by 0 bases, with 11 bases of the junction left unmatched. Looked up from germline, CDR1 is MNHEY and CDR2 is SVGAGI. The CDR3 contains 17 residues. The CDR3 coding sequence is TGTGCCAGCAGGTCGACCCGGGACAGCCTAGCCAAAAACATTCAGTACGTC. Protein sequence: CASRSTRDSLAKNIQYV.